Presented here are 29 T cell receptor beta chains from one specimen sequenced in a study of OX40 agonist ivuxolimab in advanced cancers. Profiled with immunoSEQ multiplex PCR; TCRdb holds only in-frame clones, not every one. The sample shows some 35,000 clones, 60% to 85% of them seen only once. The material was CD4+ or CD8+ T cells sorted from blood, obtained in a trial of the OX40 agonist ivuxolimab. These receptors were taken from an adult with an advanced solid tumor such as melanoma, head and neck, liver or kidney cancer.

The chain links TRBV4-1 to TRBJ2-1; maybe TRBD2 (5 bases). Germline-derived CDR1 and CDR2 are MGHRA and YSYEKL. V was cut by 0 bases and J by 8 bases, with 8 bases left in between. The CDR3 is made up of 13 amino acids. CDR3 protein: CASSQDGSHEQFF. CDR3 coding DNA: TGCGCCAGCAGCCAAGATGGGAGCCATGAGCAGTTCTTC.

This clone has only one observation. CDR3 nucleotide sequence: TGTGCCAGCAGCTTAGGCCCAGTTCAGGCCAAAAACATTCAGTACTTC. Its protein is CASSLGPVQAKNIQYF. The chain couples TRBV13 to TRBJ2-4; D is unresolved. The CDR3 runs 16 residues. V was pared by 0 bases and J by 1 base, with 10 bases between. The germline CDR1 and CDR2 sequences are PRHDT and FYEKMQ (reference sequence).

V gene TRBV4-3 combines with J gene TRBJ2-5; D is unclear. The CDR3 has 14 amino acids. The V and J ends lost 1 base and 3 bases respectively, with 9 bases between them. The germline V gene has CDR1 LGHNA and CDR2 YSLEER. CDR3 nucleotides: TGCGCCAGCAGCCAAGGACCCCTGGAAGAGACCCAGTACTTC. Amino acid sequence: CASSQGPLEETQYF.

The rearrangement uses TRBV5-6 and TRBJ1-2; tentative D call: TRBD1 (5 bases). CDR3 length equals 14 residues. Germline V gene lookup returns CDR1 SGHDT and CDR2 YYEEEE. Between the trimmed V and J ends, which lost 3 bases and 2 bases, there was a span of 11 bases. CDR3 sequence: CASSSAEGNYGYTF. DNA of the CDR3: TGTGCCAGCAGCTCCGCCGAGGGGAACTATGGCTACACCTTC.

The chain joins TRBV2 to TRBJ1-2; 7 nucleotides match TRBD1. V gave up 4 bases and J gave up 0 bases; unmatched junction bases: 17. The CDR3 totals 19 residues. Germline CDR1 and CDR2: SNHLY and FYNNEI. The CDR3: CASSVRQGPEQHANYGYTF. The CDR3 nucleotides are TGTGCCAGCAGTGTACGACAGGGACCAGAGCAACACGCTAACTATGGCTACACCTTC.

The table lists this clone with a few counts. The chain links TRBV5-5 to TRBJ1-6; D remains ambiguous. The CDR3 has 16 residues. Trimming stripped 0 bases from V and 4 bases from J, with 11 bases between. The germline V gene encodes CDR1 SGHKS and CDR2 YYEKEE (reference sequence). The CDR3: CASSLAGWQYNSPLHF. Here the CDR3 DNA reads TGTGCCAGCAGCTTGGCCGGATGGCAGTATAATTCACCCCTCCACTTT.

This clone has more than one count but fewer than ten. This chain's CDR3 is CASSPKYTGELFF. The CDR3 DNA follows: TGTGCCAGCAGCCCAAAATACACCGGGGAGCTGTTTTTT. The genes are TRBV6-5 and TRBJ2-2; no firm D call. The CDR3 covers 13 residues. Germline lookup yields CDR1 MNHEY and CDR2 SVGAGI. Trimming removed 6 bases from V and 3 bases from J, with 8 bases in between.

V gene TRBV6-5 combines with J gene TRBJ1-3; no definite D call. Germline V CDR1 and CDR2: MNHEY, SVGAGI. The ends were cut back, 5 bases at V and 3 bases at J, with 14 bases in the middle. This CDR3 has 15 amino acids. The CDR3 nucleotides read TGTGCCAGCAGTCAAAAGGAGGGCGTTGGAAACACCATATATTTT. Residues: CASSQKEGVGNTIYF.

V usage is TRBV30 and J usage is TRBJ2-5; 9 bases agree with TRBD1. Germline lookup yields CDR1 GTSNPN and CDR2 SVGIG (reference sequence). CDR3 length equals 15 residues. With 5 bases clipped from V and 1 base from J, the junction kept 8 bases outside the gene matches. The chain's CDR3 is CAWELDRGIQETQYF. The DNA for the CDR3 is TGTGCCTGGGAATTGGACAGGGGTATCCAAGAGACCCAGTACTTC.

CDR3 protein: CASKAVGVYTF. In DNA form, the CDR3 reads TGTGCCAGCAAGGCAGTGGGAGTCTACACCTTC. The chain recombines TRBV28 with TRBJ1-2; D unresolved. Germline lookup yields CDR1 MDHEN and CDR2 SYDVKM. The CDR3 has 11 amino acids. V was shortened by 7 bases and J by 10 bases, with 13 bases between the two germline ends.

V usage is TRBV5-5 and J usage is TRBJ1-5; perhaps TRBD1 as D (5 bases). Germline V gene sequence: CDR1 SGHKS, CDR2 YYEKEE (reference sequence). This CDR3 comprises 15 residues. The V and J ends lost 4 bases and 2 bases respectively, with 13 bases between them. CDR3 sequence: CASSAGREGNQPQHF. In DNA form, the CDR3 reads TGTGCCAGCAGCGCAGGGCGGGAGGGCAATCAGCCCCAGCATTTT.

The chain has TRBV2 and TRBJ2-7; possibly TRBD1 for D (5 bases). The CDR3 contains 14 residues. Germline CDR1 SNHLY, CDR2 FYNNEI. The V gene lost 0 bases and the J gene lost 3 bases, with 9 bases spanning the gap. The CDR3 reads CASSEARQGYEQYF. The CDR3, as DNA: TGTGCCAGCAGTGAAGCGAGGCAGGGCTACGAGCAGTACTTC.

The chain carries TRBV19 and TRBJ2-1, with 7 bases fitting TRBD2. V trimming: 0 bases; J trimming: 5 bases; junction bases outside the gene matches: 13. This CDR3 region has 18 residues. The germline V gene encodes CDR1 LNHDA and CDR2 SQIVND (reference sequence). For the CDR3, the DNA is TGTGCCAGTAGTATAGATCCAGTATCTAGCGGCCCCCACAATGAGCAGTTCTTC. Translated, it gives CASSIDPVSSGPHNEQFF.

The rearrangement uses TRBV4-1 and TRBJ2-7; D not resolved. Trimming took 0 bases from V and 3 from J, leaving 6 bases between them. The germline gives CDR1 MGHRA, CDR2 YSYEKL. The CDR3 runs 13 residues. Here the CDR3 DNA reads TGCGCCAGCAGCCAAGAGCCGCACTACGAGCAGTACTTC. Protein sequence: CASSQEPHYEQYF.

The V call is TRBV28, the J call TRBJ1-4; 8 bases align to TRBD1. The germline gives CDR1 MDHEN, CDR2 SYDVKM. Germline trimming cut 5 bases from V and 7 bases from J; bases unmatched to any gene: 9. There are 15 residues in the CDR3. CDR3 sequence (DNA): TGTGCCAGCAGTCCCCGGGACAGGACGTTTGAAAAACTGTTTTTT. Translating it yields CASSPRDRTFEKLFF.

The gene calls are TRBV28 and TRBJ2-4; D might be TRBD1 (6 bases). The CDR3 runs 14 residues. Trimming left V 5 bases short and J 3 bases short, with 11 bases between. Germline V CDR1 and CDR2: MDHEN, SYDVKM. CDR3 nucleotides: TGTGCCAGCAGTCTCGGACAGAGCAAAAACATTCAGTACTTC. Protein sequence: CASSLGQSKNIQYF.

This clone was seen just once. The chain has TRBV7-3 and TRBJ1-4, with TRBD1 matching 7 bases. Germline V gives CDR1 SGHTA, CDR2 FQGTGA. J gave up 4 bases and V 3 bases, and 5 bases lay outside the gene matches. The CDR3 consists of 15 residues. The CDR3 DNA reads TGTGCCAGCAGCTTTCGGACAGGAAATAATGAAAAACTGTTTTTT. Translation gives CASSFRTGNNEKLFF.

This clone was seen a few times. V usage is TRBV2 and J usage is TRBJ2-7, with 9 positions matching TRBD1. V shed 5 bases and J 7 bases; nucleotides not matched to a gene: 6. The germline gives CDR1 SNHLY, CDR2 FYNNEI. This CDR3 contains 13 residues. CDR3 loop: CASSPGQGREQYF. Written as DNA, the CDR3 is TGTGCCAGCAGTCCGGGACAGGGACGTGAGCAGTACTTC. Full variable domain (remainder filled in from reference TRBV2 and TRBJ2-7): EPEVTQTPSHQVTQMGQEVILRCVPISNHLYFYWYRQILGQKVEFLVSFYNNEISEKSEIFDDQFSVERPDGSNFTLKIRSTKLEDSAMYFCASSPGQGREQYFGPGTRLTVT.

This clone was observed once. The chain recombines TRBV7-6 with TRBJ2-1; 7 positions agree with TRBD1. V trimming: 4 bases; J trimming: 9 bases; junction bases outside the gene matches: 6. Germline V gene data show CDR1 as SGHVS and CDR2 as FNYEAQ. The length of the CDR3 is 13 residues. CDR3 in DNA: TGTGCCAGCAGCTACGGGACAGTACTTGAGCAGTTCTTC. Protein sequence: CASSYGTVLEQFF.

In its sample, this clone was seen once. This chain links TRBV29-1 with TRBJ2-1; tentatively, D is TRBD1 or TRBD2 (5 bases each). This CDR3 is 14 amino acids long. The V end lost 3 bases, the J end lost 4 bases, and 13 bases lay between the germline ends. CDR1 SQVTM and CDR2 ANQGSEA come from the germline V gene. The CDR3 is CSVDPGPNYNEQFF. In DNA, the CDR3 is TGCAGCGTTGATCCGGGACCGAATTACAATGAGCAGTTCTTC.

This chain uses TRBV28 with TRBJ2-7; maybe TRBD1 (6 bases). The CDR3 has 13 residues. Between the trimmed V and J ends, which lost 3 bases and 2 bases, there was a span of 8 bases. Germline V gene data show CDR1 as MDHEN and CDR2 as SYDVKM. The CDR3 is CASSLGATYEQYF. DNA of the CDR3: TGTGCCAGCAGTTTGGGGGCAACCTACGAGCAGTACTTC. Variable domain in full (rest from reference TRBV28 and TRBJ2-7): DVKVTQSSRYLVKRTGEKVFLECVQDMDHENMFWYRQDPGLGLRLIYFSYDVKMKEKGDIPEGYSVSREKKERFSLILESASTNQTSMYLCASSLGATYEQYFGPGTRLTVT.

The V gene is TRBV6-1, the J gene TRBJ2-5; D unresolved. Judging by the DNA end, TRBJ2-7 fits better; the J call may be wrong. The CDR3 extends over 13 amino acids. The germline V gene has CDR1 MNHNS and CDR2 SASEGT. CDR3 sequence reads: CASSVSVPYEQYF. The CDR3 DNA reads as TGTGCCAGCAGTGTTTCAGTTCCCTACGAGCAGTACTTC.

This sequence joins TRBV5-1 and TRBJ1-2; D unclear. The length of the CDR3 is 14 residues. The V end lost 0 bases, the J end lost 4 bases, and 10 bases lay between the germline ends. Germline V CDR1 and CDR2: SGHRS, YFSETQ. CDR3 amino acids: CASSLEGETYGYTF. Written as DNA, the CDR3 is TGCGCCAGCAGCTTGGAAGGAGAGACCTATGGCTACACCTTC.

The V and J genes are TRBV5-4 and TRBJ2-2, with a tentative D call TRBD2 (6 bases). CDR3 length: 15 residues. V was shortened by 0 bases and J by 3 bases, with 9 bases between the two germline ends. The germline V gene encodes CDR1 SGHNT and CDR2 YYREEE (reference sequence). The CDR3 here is CASSLAGGDTGELFF. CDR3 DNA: TGTGCCAGCAGCTTGGCCGGAGGGGACACCGGGGAGCTGTTTTTT.

The CDR3 sequence: CASSLVREAYEQYF. The CDR3 region has the DNA TGTGCCAGCAGCTTAGTGAGGGAAGCTTACGAGCAGTACTTC. The chain recombines TRBV7-8 with TRBJ2-7; possibly TRBD2 for D (5 bases). Per the germline V gene, CDR1 is SGHVS and CDR2 is FQNEAQ. The CDR3 is 14 residues long. V was pared by 1 base and J by 4 bases, with 11 bases between. Full variable domain (outside the CDR3, taken from reference TRBV7-8 and TRBJ2-7): GAGVSQSPRYKVAKRGQDVALRCDPISGHVSLFWYQQALGQGPEFLTYFQNEAQLDKSGLPSDRFFAERPEGSVSTLKIQRTQQEDSAVYLCASSLVREAYEQYFGPGTRLTVT.

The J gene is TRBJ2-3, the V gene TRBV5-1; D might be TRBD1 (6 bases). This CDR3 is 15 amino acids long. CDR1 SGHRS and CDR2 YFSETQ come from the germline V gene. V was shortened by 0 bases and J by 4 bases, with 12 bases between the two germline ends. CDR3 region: CASSLATGLSDTQYF. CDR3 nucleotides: TGCGCCAGCAGCTTGGCCACAGGGCTTTCAGATACGCAGTATTTT.

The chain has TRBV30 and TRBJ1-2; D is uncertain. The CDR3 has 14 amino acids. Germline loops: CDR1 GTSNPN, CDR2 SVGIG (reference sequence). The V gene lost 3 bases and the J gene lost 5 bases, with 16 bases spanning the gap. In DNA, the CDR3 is TGTGCCTGGAGCAGGAAATATCCTCCATATGGCTACACCTTC. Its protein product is CAWSRKYPPYGYTF.

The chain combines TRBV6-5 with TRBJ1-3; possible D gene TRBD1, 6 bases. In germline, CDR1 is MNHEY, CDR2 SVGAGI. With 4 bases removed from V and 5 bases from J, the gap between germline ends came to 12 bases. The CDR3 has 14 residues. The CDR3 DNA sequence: TGTGCCAGCAGTTTGGACAGTGTAAGAAACACCATATATTTT. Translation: CASSLDSVRNTIYF.

The CDR3 region has the DNA TGTGCCAGCAGATGGACAGTTTCAACTAATGAAAAACTGTTTTTT. This translates into CASRWTVSTNEKLFF. V gene TRBV28 combines with J gene TRBJ1-4, with a possible D match to TRBD1 (6 bases). The V gene's germline CDR1 is MDHEN and CDR2 SYDVKM. V lost 6 bases and J 0 bases, leaving 11 bases between the germline ends. There are 15 residues in the CDR3.